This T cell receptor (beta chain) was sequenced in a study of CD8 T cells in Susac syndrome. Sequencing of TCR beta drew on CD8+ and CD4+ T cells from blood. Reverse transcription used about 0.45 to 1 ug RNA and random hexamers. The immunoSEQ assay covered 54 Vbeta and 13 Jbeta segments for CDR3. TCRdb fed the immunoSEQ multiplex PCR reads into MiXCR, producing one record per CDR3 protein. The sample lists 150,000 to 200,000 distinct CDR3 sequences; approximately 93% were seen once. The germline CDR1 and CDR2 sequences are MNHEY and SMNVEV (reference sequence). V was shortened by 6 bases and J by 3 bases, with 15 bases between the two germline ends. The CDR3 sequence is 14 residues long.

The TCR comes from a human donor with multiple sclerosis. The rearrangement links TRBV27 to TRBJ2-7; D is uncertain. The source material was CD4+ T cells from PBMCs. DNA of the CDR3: TGTGCCAGCAGGGCGACTGGTCGCCGCTACGAGCAGTACTTC. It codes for CASRATGRRYEQYF.